The 6 T cell receptor beta chains below come from one sample, sequenced in a study of cytomegalovirus exposure and HLA in healthy donors. Vbeta (60) and Jbeta (13) primers were used in the PCR. Using immunoSEQ multiplex PCR, the repertoire was profiled, and TCRdb retains in-frame clones only, with some absent. The sample holds nearly 110,000 clones; roughly 70% are singletons and the top ten take 11% to 15%. The sequenced material came from PBMCs. Every receptor here comes from a woman aged 40 to 50 in good health and CMV-seropositive.

This chain joins TRBV6-1 and TRBJ2-7, with 9 bases fitting TRBD2. This CDR3 contains 13 residues. Germline V lookup: CDR1 MNHNS, CDR2 SASEGT. Germline trimming cut 6 bases from V and 6 bases from J; bases unmatched to any gene: 6. CDR3 coding DNA: TGTGCCAGCAGGGCCTCGCGGGGGGGCGAGCAGTACTTC. Translating gives CASRASRGGEQYF.

This CDR3 is CASSLMAADTQYF. As DNA, the CDR3 is TGTGCCAGCAGCTTAATGGCGGCAGATACGCAGTATTTT. The V call is TRBV7-2, the J call TRBJ2-3, with unresolved D. The CDR3 length is 13 residues. The V gene lost 2 bases and the J gene lost 4 bases, with 7 bases spanning the gap. Germline lookup yields CDR1 SGHTA and CDR2 FQGNSA.

The gene calls are TRBV29-1 and TRBJ2-5; TRBD1 aligns across 8 bases. The CDR3 extends over 12 amino acids. Germline CDR1 reads SQVTM; CDR2 reads ANQGSEA. The V segment lost 7 bases and the J segment 5 bases; nucleotides outside the gene matches: 6. The CDR3 nucleotides are TGCAGCGCCCAGGGGGCCGGGGAGACCCAGTACTTC. It encodes CSAQGAGETQYF.

V usage is TRBV7-2 and J usage is TRBJ1-5, with TRBD1 as a possible D gene (5 bases). This CDR3 contains 16 residues. Germline values: CDR1 SGHTA, CDR2 FQGNSA. V lost 3 bases, J lost 2 bases, and 14 bases lay in between. The CDR3 DNA reads TGTGCCAGCAGCTTGGGGGGGGTTATCGGCAATCAGCCCCAGCATTTT. Translated, it gives CASSLGGVIGNQPQHF.

The CDR3 DNA sequence: TGTGCCAGCAGTTCAGCGGGGACTAGCGGGCAAGAGACCCAGTACTTC. It codes for CASSSAGTSGQETQYF. The chain recombines TRBV6-5 with TRBJ2-5; TRBD2 matches 12 bases. CDR1 is MNHEY, CDR2 SVGAGI, per germline. V lost 4 bases to trimming and J lost 2 bases; unmatched junction nucleotides: 5. This CDR3 contains 16 residues.

The genes are TRBV20-1 and TRBJ2-5; unclear D gene. V was pared by 3 bases and J by 5 bases, with 7 bases between. This CDR3 spans 11 amino acids. Germline V lookup: CDR1 DFQATT, CDR2 SNEGSKA (reference sequence). CDR3 bases: TGCAGTGCTAGTCACATTGAGACCCAGTACTTC. Encoded protein: CSASHIETQYF.